The T cell receptor (beta chain) under discussion was sequenced for a study of vaccination and CD4 T cells after COVID-19. Overall study context: The BNT162b2 or mRNA-1273 vaccine was given to participants in two doses. The authors sampled a few convalescent patients on day 14 and on days 161 to 241 post-vaccination. Study results and caveats: Analysis of convalescent patients found that 304 of 307 vaccine-specific clones were spike mono-reactive.

Comment on this clonotype: No antigen is known for it.

This sample's time point: late sampling 161 to 241 days after vaccination in a few convalescent patients. Documented treatment: roughly ten-day PBMC culture with coronavirus spike peptide pools or control peptides (ViraFEST assay). Recorded positive PCR dates fall between March and December 2020, preceding US Alpha, Beta and Delta variants. Sequencing of DNA taken from cultured CD4+ T cells relied on the Oncomine TCR Beta short-read assay. TCRdb re-called the PCR reads through MiXCR, storing one row per CDR3 protein. Of roughly 15,000 distinct CDR3 sequences listed, more than 40% are singletons. V was trimmed by 3 bases and J by 6 bases, leaving 9 bases between them. The germline gives CDR1 SGHTA, CDR2 FQGTGA. The CDR3 covers 13 residues.

This sequence originates from a human donor who had recovered from COVID-19. Sequencing used CD4+ T cells from blood, cultured in vitro, obtained about 7 months after SARS-CoV-2 vaccination. V usage is TRBV7-3 and J usage is TRBJ2-1; D is perhaps TRBD2 (5 bases). The CDR3 nucleotides read TGTGCCAGCAGCTTTTCGGGGAGCAATGAGCAGTTCTTC. This codes for CASSFSGSNEQFF. The variable domain in full, completed from reference TRBV7-3 and TRBJ2-1, reads GAGVSQTPSNKVTEKGKYVELRCDPISGHTALYWYRQSLGQGPEFLIYFQGTGAADDSGLPNDRFFAVRPEGSVSTLKIQRTERGDSAVYLCASSFSGSNEQFFGPGTRLTVL.